These 24 T cell receptor beta chains were sequenced from one sample in a study of post-analysis software for immune sequencing data. Study-wide points: Patients showed TRBV5-6, TRBV5-1 and TRBV20-1 among roughly 5 TRBV segments more frequent than in controls.

Unique molecular identifiers tagged the TCR beta cDNA libraries. TCRdb reanalysed the PCR reads using MiXCR and keeps one entry per CDR3 protein. The sample shows hundreds of thousands of distinct CDR3 sequences, roughly two fifths of them seen only once. No antigen has been identified for these receptors. Sequenced: blood. The receptors shown here come from a girl aged 5-17 years with multiple sclerosis.

The chain employs TRBV7-9 and TRBJ1-1, with 11 positions matching TRBD1. The CDR3 extends over 14 amino acids. Looked up from germline, CDR1 is SEHNR and CDR2 is FQNEAQ (reference sequence). V shed 4 bases, J shed 5 bases, and the junction held 3 bases outside the gene matches. CDR3 DNA sequence: TGTGCCAGCAGCTCGGACAGGGGGCTTACTGAAGCTTTCTTT. Its translation is CASSSDRGLTEAFF.

This clonotype was seen more than once but under ten times. The V gene is TRBV11-2, the J gene TRBJ2-7; D perhaps matches TRBD1 (5 bases). CDR1 is SGHAT and CDR2 is FQNNGV in the germline V gene. Deletions cut 6 bases from V and 3 bases from J, with 18 bases between. The CDR3 totals 15 residues. The CDR3: CASRRPAGHIYEQYF. In nucleotides, the CDR3 is TGTGCCAGCAGACGCCCGGCAGGGCACATCTACGAGCAGTACTTC. The whole variable domain, remainder taken from reference TRBV11-2 and TRBJ2-7, is EAGVAQSPRYKIIEKRQSVAFWCNPISGHATLYWYQQILGQGPKLLIQFQNNGVVDDSQLPKDRFSAERLKGVDSTLKIQPAKLEDSAVYLCASRRPAGHIYEQYFGPGTRLTVT.

The V and J genes are TRBV5-6 and TRBJ2-3, with TRBD2 matching 12 bases. Germline V lookup: CDR1 SGHDT, CDR2 YYEEEE. There are 17 residues in the CDR3. The V segment lost 2 bases and the J segment 1 base; nucleotides outside the gene matches: 5. The CDR3 region has the DNA TGTGCCAGCAGCTTTGGACTAGCGGGATGGGGCACAGATACGCAGTATTTT. Encoded protein: CASSFGLAGWGTDTQYF.

This clonotype was found many times. This chain links TRBV20-1 with TRBJ2-1; 8 bases agree with TRBD2. Germline values: CDR1 DFQATT, CDR2 SNEGSKA (reference sequence). The CDR3 has 14 amino acids. V gave up 1 base and J gave up 3 bases; unmatched junction bases: 2. CDR3 protein: CSARAGGDYNEQFF. In DNA, the CDR3 is TGCAGTGCTAGAGCGGGAGGGGACTACAATGAGCAGTTCTTC.

The rearrangement links TRBV6-5 to TRBJ2-3; D remains ambiguous. Trimming removed 4 bases from V and 5 bases from J, with 16 bases in between. This CDR3 region has 15 residues. Germline loops: CDR1 MNHEY, CDR2 SVGAGI. As DNA, the CDR3 is TGTGCCAGCAGTTCCTGTAGTGTTGAGGTAGATACGCAGTATTTT. It codes for CASSSCSVEVDTQYF.

The chain couples TRBV4-1 to TRBJ1-1; no reliable D call. The CDR3 length is 15 residues. Germline CDR1 MGHRA, CDR2 YSYEKL. Trimming took 2 bases from V and 4 from J, leaving 14 bases between them. The CDR3 reads CASSQWPERTTEAFF. In DNA, the CDR3 is TGCGCCAGCAGCCAATGGCCAGAGAGAACCACTGAAGCTTTCTTT.

This clonotype came up a few times. J is TRBJ2-5 and V is TRBV12-3 or TRBV12-4; D possibly corresponds to TRBD1 (6 bases). This CDR3 comprises 14 residues. V gave up 1 base and J gave up 11 bases, with 17 bases separating them. CDR3 coding DNA: TGTGCCAGCAGTTTAGGGCAGCAAAAGGGGGAGCAGTACTTC. Its protein product is CASSLGQQKGEQYF.

This clonotype has just a few counts. The CDR3 here is CSVRGKETQYF. The CDR3 DNA sequence: TGCAGCGTTCGAGGGAAGGAGACGCAGTATTTT. The J gene is TRBJ2-3, the V gene TRBV29-1, with D maybe TRBD2 (5 bases). The CDR3 consists of 11 residues. Trimming cost V 5 bases and J 9 bases, with 12 bases left between them. CDR1 and CDR2 from the germline V gene are SQVTM and ANQGSEA.

Comment on this clonotype: This may stem from a read error, because a much larger clone lies one nucleotide away. The genes are TRBV5-1 and TRBJ2-7, with 9 bases aligning to TRBD1. TRBJ2-5 matches the DNA end more closely, so the J call is doubtful. The CDR3 is 15 amino acids. Germline loops: CDR1 SGHRS, CDR2 YFSETQ. The CDR3 DNA is TGCGCCAGCAGCTTGGGACAGGGGGTAGGAGGGACCCAGTACTTC. Its protein product is CASSLGQGVGGTQYF.

This clonotype occurred a few times. J is TRBJ1-2 and V is TRBV6-5; TRBD1 might be the D (6 bases). The CDR3 sequence is 14 residues long. The germline V gene encodes CDR1 MNHEY and CDR2 SVGAGI. Trimming removed 4 bases from V and 6 bases from J, with 15 bases in between. The CDR3 sequence: CASSWGTGRNGYTF. The DNA for the CDR3 is TGTGCCAGCAGTTGGGGAACAGGGCGAAATGGCTACACCTTC.

V is TRBV7-2 and J is TRBJ2-3, with no clear D. Trimming cost V 6 bases and J 2 bases, with 9 bases left between them. This CDR3 is 13 amino acids long. Germline-derived CDR1 and CDR2 are SGHTA and FQGNSA. CDR3 sequence: CASSQAYTDTQYF. The CDR3 DNA sequence: TGTGCCAGCAGTCAAGCTTACACAGATACGCAGTATTTT. Full variable domain (outside the CDR3, taken from reference TRBV7-2 and TRBJ2-3): GAGVSQSPSNKVTEKGKDVELRCDPISGHTALYWYRQSLGQGLEFLIYFQGNSAPDKSGLPSDRFSAERTGGSVSTLTIQRTQQEDSAVYLCASSQAYTDTQYFGPGTRLTVL.

The chain combines TRBV20-1 with TRBJ2-3, with 7 bases matching TRBD1. After removal of 3 bases from V and 0 bases from J, the junction contained 3 bases not matched to a gene. Germline lookup yields CDR1 DFQATT and CDR2 SNEGSKA (reference sequence). This CDR3 comprises 14 residues. The CDR3 spells CSASDRASTDTQYF. In DNA form, the CDR3 reads TGCAGTGCTAGCGACAGGGCGAGCACAGATACGCAGTATTTT.

This rearrangement joins TRBV7-9 to TRBJ2-1, with D perhaps matching TRBD1 (6 bases). V was trimmed by 6 bases and J by 8 bases, leaving 23 bases between them. The CDR3 has 16 amino acids. The germline gives CDR1 SEHNR, CDR2 FQNEAQ (reference sequence). The CDR3 loop reads CASRRVETGLPHEQFF. The DNA for the CDR3 is TGTGCCAGCAGGCGAGTTGAGACAGGTCTCCCCCATGAGCAGTTCTTC.

In its sample, this clonotype was seen a few times. The CDR3 nucleotides read TGTGCCAGCAGTGCTCTAGTGCGTGGCGAGCAGTACTTC. This gives the protein CASSALVRGEQYF. The chain joins TRBV6-2 or TRBV6-3 to TRBJ2-7; D remains ambiguous. CDR1 is MNHEY and CDR2 is SVGEGT in the germline V gene. V dropped 5 bases and J dropped 6 bases, with 14 bases sitting between them. The CDR3 runs 13 residues.

The V and J genes are TRBV2 and TRBJ2-5; D perhaps matches TRBD2 (6 bases). The CDR3 is 13 amino acids. Trimming took off 11 bases at V and 2 bases at J, with 15 bases between the two ends. In germline, CDR1 is SNHLY, CDR2 FYNNEI. The CDR3 spells CASMGGRQETQYF. The CDR3 nucleotides are TGTGCCTCCATGGGGGGACGGCAAGAGACCCAGTACTTC.

This clonotype has just a few counts. The CDR3 sequence is CASSGTGIGYTF. The CDR3 coding sequence is TGTGCCAGCAGCGGGACAGGGATTGGCTACACCTTC. The rearrangement links TRBV3-1 to TRBJ1-2; 9 bases map to TRBD1. There are 12 residues in the CDR3. The J segment lost 7 bases and the V segment lost 5 bases, leaving 2 bases of the junction unmatched. Germline CDR1 is LGHDT and CDR2 is YNNKEL (reference sequence).

The chain employs TRBV20-1 and TRBJ2-1, with 7 bases fitting TRBD1. This CDR3 has 11 residues. The germline V gene encodes CDR1 DFQATT and CDR2 SNEGSKA (reference sequence). Unmatched junction bases numbered 7, after V lost 2 bases and J lost 15 bases. The CDR3 region has the DNA TGCAGTGCTAGACACGACAGGGTAATGTTCTTC. Its protein is CSARHDRVMFF.

The chain couples TRBV2 to TRBJ2-7; D is unclear. This CDR3 spans 11 amino acids. In germline, CDR1 is SNHLY, CDR2 FYNNEI. The V gene lost 5 bases and the J gene lost 4 bases, with 6 bases spanning the gap. As DNA, the CDR3 is TGTGCCAGCAGTATCGTTTACGAGCAGTACTTC. Protein: CASSIVYEQYF.

This clonotype came up a few times. The chain combines TRBV7-8 with TRBJ2-7, with 8 nucleotides matching TRBD2. V lost 1 base and J lost 3; bases outside the gene matches: 5. The CDR3 runs to 15 residues. CDR1 and CDR2 from the germline V gene are SGHVS and FQNEAQ. Here the CDR3 DNA reads TGTGCCAGCAGCTTAGTCCTAGCGGGTAACTACGAGCAGTACTTC. Its protein product is CASSLVLAGNYEQYF.

Worth noting for this clonotype: A junction boundary mismatches the germline segment, possibly from a read error. The rearrangement uses TRBV7-2 and TRBJ2-3; 8 bases line up with TRBD1. The CDR3 spans 14 residues. Germline V gives CDR1 SGHTA, CDR2 FQGNSA. CDR3 sequence reads: CASKDRASTDAQYF. CDR3 nucleotide sequence: TGTGCCAGCAAGGACAGGGCTAGCACAGATGCGCAGTATTTT.

V gene TRBV2 combines with J gene TRBJ1-2, with D unclear. This CDR3 has 15 amino acids. The V gene lost 7 bases and the J gene lost 0 bases, with 15 bases spanning the gap. In germline, CDR1 is SNHLY, CDR2 FYNNEI. The CDR3 nucleotides read TGTGCCAGCAAGAGGTCCCCCAGAACTAACTATGGCTACACCTTC. Translating gives CASKRSPRTNYGYTF.

V is TRBV4-2 and J is TRBJ2-5; 7 bases are shared with TRBD2. V shed 0 bases, J shed 1 base, and the junction held 5 bases outside the gene matches. The CDR3 is made up of 16 amino acids. Germline V gene lookup returns CDR1 LGHNA and CDR2 YNFKEQ. CDR3 nucleotide sequence: TGTGCCAGCAGCCAAGATCGGCGGGGGAGCCAAGAGACCCAGTACTTC. Translating it yields CASSQDRRGSQETQYF.

This clonotype came up many times. One end of the junction does not line up with germline, which may come from a read error. V is TRBV12-3 or TRBV12-4 and J is TRBJ2-1; 7 nucleotides agree with TRBD1. The CDR3 has 14 amino acids. The CDR3 DNA reads as TGTGCTAGCAGCTTGAGGGACAGCTACAATGAGCAGTTCTTC. Translation gives CASSLRDSYNEQFF.

This clonotype was recorded once. The chain has TRBV12-3 or TRBV12-4 and TRBJ1-4; no clear D gene. Trimming shortened V by 6 bases and J by 0 bases, and 2 bases separated the two germline ends. The CDR3 length is 12 residues. The CDR3 loop reads CASRATNEKLFF. CDR3 bases: TGTGCCAGCAGGGCAACTAATGAAAAACTGTTTTTT.